This TCR beta chain comes out of a study of T cell repertoires in cytomegalovirus infection. About this clonotype itself: The antigen remains unidentified.

MiXCR, run by TCRdb on the reads, gives a single entry per CDR3 protein. This table has roughly 800,000 distinct CDR3 sequences, just under 30% appearing once. The V gene's germline CDR1 is MNHEY and CDR2 SMNVEV (reference sequence). The CDR3 runs to 14 residues. Deletions cut 3 bases from V and 10 bases from J, with 18 bases between. The sequence derives from a human donor in good health (CMV status not recorded). Some clones in this sample may be carry-over from other donors' samples. The chain has TRBV27 and TRBJ1-1; D might be TRBD1 (5 bases). Sequences were derived from cultured CD8+ T cells from PBMCs, sampled from culture after CMV antigen stimulation. The CDR3 sequence is CASSLGTFGEGAFF. CDR3 nucleotides: TGTGCCAGCAGTTTGGGGACGTTCGGGGAAGGAGCTTTCTTT.